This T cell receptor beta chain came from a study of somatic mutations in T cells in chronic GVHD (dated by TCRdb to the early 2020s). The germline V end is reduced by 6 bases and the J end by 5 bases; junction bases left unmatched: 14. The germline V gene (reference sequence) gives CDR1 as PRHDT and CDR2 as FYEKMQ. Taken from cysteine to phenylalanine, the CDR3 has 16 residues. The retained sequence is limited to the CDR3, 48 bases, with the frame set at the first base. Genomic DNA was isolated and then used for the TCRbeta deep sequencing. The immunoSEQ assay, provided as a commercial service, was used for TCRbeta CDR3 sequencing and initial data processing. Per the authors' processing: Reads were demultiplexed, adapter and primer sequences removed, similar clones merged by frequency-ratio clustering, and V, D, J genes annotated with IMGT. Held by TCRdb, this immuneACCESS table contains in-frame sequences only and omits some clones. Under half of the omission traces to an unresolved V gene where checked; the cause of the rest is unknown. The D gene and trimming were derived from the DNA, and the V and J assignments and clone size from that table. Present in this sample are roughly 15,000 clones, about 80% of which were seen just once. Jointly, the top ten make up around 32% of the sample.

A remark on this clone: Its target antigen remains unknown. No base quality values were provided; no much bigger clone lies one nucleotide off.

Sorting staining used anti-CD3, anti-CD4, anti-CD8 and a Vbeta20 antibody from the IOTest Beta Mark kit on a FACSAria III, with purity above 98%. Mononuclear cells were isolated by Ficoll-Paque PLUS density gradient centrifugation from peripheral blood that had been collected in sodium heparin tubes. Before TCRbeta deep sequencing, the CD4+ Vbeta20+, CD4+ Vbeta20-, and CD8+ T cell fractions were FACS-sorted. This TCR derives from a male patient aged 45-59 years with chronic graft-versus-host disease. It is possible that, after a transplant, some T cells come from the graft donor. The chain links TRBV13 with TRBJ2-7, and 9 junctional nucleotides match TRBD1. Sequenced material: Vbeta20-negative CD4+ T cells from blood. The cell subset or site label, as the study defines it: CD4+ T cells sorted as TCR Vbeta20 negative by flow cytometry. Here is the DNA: TGTGCCAGCAGTCCCCAGTGGGGACAGGGAAGGAACGAGCAGTACTTC. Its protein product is CASSPQWGQGRNEQYF.